What follows are 19 T cell receptor beta chains derived from one specimen sequenced in a study of T cells after yellow fever vaccination (dated by TCRdb to between 2017 and 2020). What the treatment or condition label conveys for this sample: live attenuated yellow fever vaccine strain. Libraries were made using 5' RACE. The data were produced on an Illumina NovaSeq 6000. The public reads were reanalyzed by TCRdb: fastp trimming at Q25, MiXCR alignment, in-frame beta chains only. A single entry per CDR3 protein holds the most common genes and DNA from its merged rows. The sample table lists a few hundred thousand distinct CDR3 sequences, 4.1% of them with a count of one. The ten largest clones represent approximately 23% of the sample. The specimen was PBMCs, collected 5 days after the yellow fever booster vaccination. These receptors all stem from a man aged 18 to 35 who received the YFV17D yellow fever vaccine.

This clonotype was detected a few times. V usage is TRBV12-3 or TRBV12-4 and J usage is TRBJ1-1, with D perhaps TRBD1 (6 bases). This CDR3 comprises 16 residues. V was pared by 6 bases and J by 8 bases, with 25 bases between. CDR3 DNA: TGTGCCAGCAGGCATAGGGGGGCAGGGTCCACCCTAGAAGCTTTCTTT. Protein product: CASRHRGAGSTLEAFF.

This clonotype has a count of ten or more. The chain links TRBV6-4 to TRBJ2-3; D is undetermined. V lost 4 bases to trimming and J lost 2 bases, with 13 bases between them. This CDR3 has 15 amino acids. In germline, CDR1 is MRHNA, CDR2 SNTAGT. DNA of the CDR3: TGTGCCAGCAGTGCCCGAGTGGAGCCCACAGATACGCAGTATTTT. This encodes CASSARVEPTDTQYF.

The chain joins TRBV3-1 to TRBJ2-7; D is ambiguous. The V end was cut by 4 bases, the J end by 0 bases, with 13 bases between. The length of the CDR3 is 15 residues. The germline CDR1 and CDR2 sequences are LGHDT and YNNKEL (reference sequence). This CDR3 reads CASSPSERRSYEQYF. The CDR3 DNA is TGTGCCAGCAGCCCCTCTGAACGCCGCTCCTACGAGCAGTACTTC.

This clonotype has more than one count but fewer than ten. In DNA form, the CDR3 reads TGCGCCAGCAGCCCCGGGACAGATGGGGCCAACGTCCTGACTTTC. It is translated as CASSPGTDGANVLTF. The rearrangement uses TRBV5-1 and TRBJ2-6; 7 bases agree with TRBD1. Germline V gives CDR1 SGHRS, CDR2 YFSETQ. There are 15 residues in the CDR3. The V gene end was trimmed by 4 bases and the J gene end by 3 bases; junction bases not matched to a gene: 4.

The chain has TRBV10-2 and TRBJ1-6; D not certain. The CDR3 is made up of 15 amino acids. V was clipped by 8 bases and J by 5 bases, with 16 bases between them. Germline V gene lookup returns CDR1 WSHSY and CDR2 SAAADI. The CDR3 DNA is TGCGCCAGCCCGACAACCCGTAGGCATAATTCACCCCTCCACTTT. Protein sequence: CASPTTRRHNSPLHF.

This clonotype was found a few times. The chain joins TRBV5-6 to TRBJ1-6, with 8 bases matching TRBD1. This CDR3 has 15 residues. Germline V CDR1 and CDR2: SGHDT, YYEEEE. V lost 4 bases, J lost 9 bases, and 9 bases stayed unmatched. The CDR3, as DNA: TGTGCCAGCAGCCAGCCCGACAGGGGCAGTTCACCCCTCCACTTT. Its translation: CASSQPDRGSSPLHF.

The V gene is TRBV30, the J gene TRBJ1-2, with 9 positions matching TRBD1. Germline CDR1 GTSNPN, CDR2 SVGIG (reference sequence). V dropped 3 bases and J dropped 13; count of bases not matched to a gene: 9. CDR3 length: 12 residues. The CDR3 nucleotides read TGTGCCTGGAGGGGGGACAGGGAGGTCAGCACCTTC. It is translated as CAWRGDREVSTF.

The sample holds a few counts of this clonotype. This rearrangement joins TRBV4-3 to TRBJ2-5; TRBD2 aligns across 8 bases. The V and J ends lost 1 base and 3 bases, in that order; junction bases with no gene match: 10. CDR1 is LGHNA and CDR2 is YSLEER in the germline V gene. The CDR3 has 17 residues. CDR3 in DNA: TGCGCCAGCAGCCAAGTGTTGGACGGGGGGGCAGAAGAGACCCAGTACTTC. It encodes CASSQVLDGGAEETQYF.

This clonotype has only a few counts. This sequence joins TRBV19 and TRBJ1-1; TRBD1 matches at 8 bases. The CDR3 is made up of 16 amino acids. With 5 bases clipped from V and 0 bases from J, the junction kept 8 bases outside the gene matches. Germline values: CDR1 LNHDA, CDR2 SQIVND (reference sequence). CDR3 nucleotide sequence: TGTGCCAGTAGTCTAATCGGACAGGGCGTGAACACTGAAGCTTTCTTT. This codes for CASSLIGQGVNTEAFF.

This clonotype was counted many times. The gene calls are TRBV7-8 and TRBJ1-4; D unclear. Germline V gene sequence: CDR1 SGHVS, CDR2 FQNEAQ. The CDR3 has 13 amino acids. The V and J ends lost 5 bases and 8 bases respectively, with 12 bases between them. CDR3 sequence (DNA): TGTGCCAGCAGCAGAGTGATGGGGGAAAAACTGTTTTTT. Translating gives CASSRVMGEKLFF. Filled out from reference TRBV7-8 and TRBJ1-4, the complete variable domain reads GAGVSQSPRYKVAKRGQDVALRCDPISGHVSLFWYQQALGQGPEFLTYFQNEAQLDKSGLPSDRFFAERPEGSVSTLKIQRTQQEDSAVYLCASSRVMGEKLFFGSGTQLSVL.

This clonotype was counted many times. This sequence joins TRBV7-9 and TRBJ1-4; D not resolved. The CDR3 runs to 15 residues. Germline V gene sequence: CDR1 SEHNR, CDR2 FQNEAQ (reference sequence). V lost 3 bases, J lost 0 bases, and 8 bases lay in between. For the CDR3, the DNA is TGTGCCAGCAGCTTCGGATGGGCAACTAATGAAAAACTGTTTTTT. Translating it yields CASSFGWATNEKLFF.

As DNA, the CDR3 is TGTGCCAGCAGCCCTGAACAGGGGATCGCCGGGGAGCTGTTTTTT. Its protein is CASSPEQGIAGELFF. The J gene is TRBJ2-2, the V gene TRBV5-4; the match to TRBD1 covers 7 bases. The germline gives CDR1 SGHNT, CDR2 YYREEE (reference sequence). The CDR3 has 15 residues. V gave up 4 bases and J gave up 6 bases; unmatched junction bases: 9.

This clonotype was seen a few times. This chain connects TRBV11-3 to TRBJ1-6; unclear D gene. Germline CDR1 SGHNT, CDR2 YENEEA. The V end was cut by 2 bases, the J end by 8 bases, with 7 bases between. The CDR3 totals 13 residues. CDR3: CASSLNTDSPLHF. CDR3 sequence (DNA): TGTGCCAGCAGCTTAAATACCGATTCACCCCTCCACTTT.

This clonotype was observed at least ten times. This chain connects TRBV6-1 to TRBJ1-2; tentatively, D is TRBD1 (6 bases). Trimming took 3 bases from V and 3 from J, leaving 11 bases between them. The CDR3 extends over 14 amino acids. Germline V gene lookup returns CDR1 MNHNS and CDR2 SASEGT. The CDR3 DNA sequence: TGTGCCAGCAGTGACAGGGGAAACGACTATGGCTACACCTTC. Amino acid sequence: CASSDRGNDYGYTF.

The chain is built from TRBV12-3 or TRBV12-4 and TRBJ2-3; tentative D call: TRBD2 (6 bases). V was clipped by 6 bases and J by 1 base, with 11 bases between them. CDR3 length: 14 residues. CDR3 sequence reads: CASRDPSGTDTQYF. CDR3 bases: TGTGCCAGCAGAGACCCTAGCGGCACAGATACGCAGTATTTT.

Ten or more counts support this clonotype. This chain uses TRBV5-1 with TRBJ2-7; 7 nucleotides agree with TRBD1. Germline lookup yields CDR1 SGHRS and CDR2 YFSETQ. The V gene end was trimmed by 4 bases and the J gene end by 3 bases; junction bases not matched to a gene: 13. The CDR3 is 16 residues long. CDR3: CASSPLGTDFLYEQYF. DNA for the CDR3: TGCGCCAGCAGCCCACTCGGGACAGACTTTCTCTACGAGCAGTACTTC.

This clonotype showed up just a few times. V is TRBV11-3 and J is TRBJ1-1, with TRBD1 matching 8 bases. V trimming: 5 bases; J trimming: 3 bases; junction bases outside the gene matches: 2. This CDR3 comprises 13 residues. Germline V CDR1 and CDR2: SGHNT, YENEEA. This chain's CDR3 is CASSQGAHTEAFF. The DNA of the CDR3 is TGTGCCAGCAGCCAGGGGGCCCACACTGAAGCTTTCTTT.

This clonotype was observed many times. This chain joins TRBV4-1 and TRBJ2-2, with D possibly TRBD2 on 6 matching bases. V shed 6 bases and J shed 1 base, with 6 bases lying between them. Germline CDR1 and CDR2: MGHRA and YSYEKL. This CDR3 has 13 residues. The CDR3 sequence: CASRRGNTGELFF. In DNA, the CDR3 is TGCGCCAGCAGGCGGGGGAACACCGGGGAGCTGTTTTTT.

This clonotype appeared many times. The V gene is TRBV5-1, the J gene TRBJ2-5; D ambiguous. The length of the CDR3 is 15 residues. Germline lookup yields CDR1 SGHRS and CDR2 YFSETQ. V was clipped by 1 base and J by 5 bases, with 15 bases between them. The CDR3 sequence: CASSLSTEPWETQYF. CDR3 bases: TGCGCCAGCAGCTTGTCGACCGAGCCTTGGGAGACCCAGTACTTC.